The clone carrying this T cell receptor beta chain was seen only a few times. Then a second PCR, running roughly 6 to 11 cycles, was carried out with a sample-barcoded 5' primer and a J-beta primer mix. Every sample produced at least 2.5 million CDR3-containing paired-end reads. TCRdb re-derived calls from the 5' RACE reads in MiXCR, one entry per CDR3 protein. The sample shows approximately 1,700,000 distinct CDR3 sequences, around 42% of them seen only once. The data originate from a study of blood T cells in healthy people across ages. Researchers report isolating at least 6.5 million PBMCs per sample. The receptor comes from a human donor in good health. Sequences were obtained from blood.

The CDR3: CSAFGQGNIQYF. DNA for the CDR3: TGCAGTGCTTTCGGACAGGGGAACATTCAGTACTTC. This rearrangement joins TRBV20-1 to TRBJ2-4, with 9 nucleotides matching TRBD1. The V gene end was trimmed by 5 bases and the J gene end by 7 bases; junction bases not matched to a gene: 3. The CDR3 has 12 amino acids. Germline V gene data show CDR1 as DFQATT and CDR2 as SNEGSKA (reference sequence).